One T cell receptor beta chain is described in this entry. The antigen is not known. The sample is drawn from a study of CD8 T cells in Susac syndrome. On the study more broadly: When their blood was taken, the Susac syndrome patients had either not yet had any therapy, were taking corticosteroids, or were taking intravenous immunoglobulin alone. Study-level findings and limits: TCR sequencing and HLA analysis covered a relatively small number of individuals.

RNA in amounts of roughly 0.5 to 1 ug was reverse transcribed with random hexamers. By means of immunoSEQ multiplex PCR, TCR beta CDR3 spanning 54 Vbeta and 13 Jbeta underwent amplification. TCRdb fed the immunoSEQ multiplex PCR reads into MiXCR, producing one record per CDR3 protein. The sample records about 150,000 distinct CDR3 sequences, approximately 95% being singletons. Definite or probable Susac syndrome was diagnosed using recently defined diagnostic criteria. The length of the CDR3 is 15 residues. The trim removed 4 bases at V and 5 bases at J, leaving 7 bases unmatched. Per germline, CDR1 MGHRA and CDR2 YSYEKL.

The chain uses TRBV4-1 and TRBJ2-2, with 7 positions matching TRBD1. The sequence was obtained from a human donor with Susac syndrome. Sequenced material: CD8+ T cells from PBMCs. CDR3 sequence (DNA): TGCGCCAGCAGCCCGGGGACAGAAACTACCGGGGAGCTGTTTTTT. It encodes CASSPGTETTGELFF.